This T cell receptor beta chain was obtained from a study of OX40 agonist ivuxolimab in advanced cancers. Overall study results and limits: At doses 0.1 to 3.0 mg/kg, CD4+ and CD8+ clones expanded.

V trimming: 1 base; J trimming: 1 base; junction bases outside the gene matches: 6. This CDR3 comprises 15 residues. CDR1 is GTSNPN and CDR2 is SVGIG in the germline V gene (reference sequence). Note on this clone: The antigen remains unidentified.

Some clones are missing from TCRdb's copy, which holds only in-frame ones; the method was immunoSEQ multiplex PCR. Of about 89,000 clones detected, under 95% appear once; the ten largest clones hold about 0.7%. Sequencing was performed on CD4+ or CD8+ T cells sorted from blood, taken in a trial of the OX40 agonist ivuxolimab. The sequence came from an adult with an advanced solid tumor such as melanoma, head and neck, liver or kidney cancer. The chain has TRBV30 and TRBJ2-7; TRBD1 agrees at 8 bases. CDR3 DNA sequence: TGTGCCTGGAGTGGCCGCCAGGGGGCTTCCTACGAGCAGTACTTC. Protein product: CAWSGRQGASYEQYF.